This T cell receptor beta chain was recorded in a study of T-cell memory formation after mild COVID-19. At the level of the study: TCR clusters mostly belonged to single donors.

Study-level findings and limits: CM and EM subsets held most contracting CD4+ clones; EMRA held CD8+ ones. Cross-reactive memory appears to have joined, as suggested by some responding clones showing up in pre-infection memory. CD4/CD8 balance characterized clones contracting day 15 to 85, and CD4+ skew characterized later expanders.

Germline CDR1 and CDR2: SGHNT and YENEEA. The CDR3 totals 15 residues. The junction had 3 bases not matched to a gene; V was cut back by 2 bases and J by 1 base. This clonotype was seen repeatedly, ten times or more. Its matching antigen is unknown. One entry per CDR3 protein, called by TCRdb with MiXCR from the 5' RACE reads. There are hundreds of thousands of distinct CDR3 sequences in the sample; 20% to 25% occur only once, and 7.5% to 9.5% lies in the top ten. The sample taken for sequencing was PBMCs or a T cell subset sorted from them (not recorded which). This chain links TRBV11-3 with TRBJ1-1; TRBD1 matches 8 bases. The receptor's source is an adult woman who had mild COVID-19 (a few samples of this study predate the infection). Cell type and time point are not known. The CDR3 coding sequence is TGTGCCAGCAGCTTAAGCGGGACAGGGAACACTGAAGCTTTCTTT. Translating gives CASSLSGTGNTEAFF.